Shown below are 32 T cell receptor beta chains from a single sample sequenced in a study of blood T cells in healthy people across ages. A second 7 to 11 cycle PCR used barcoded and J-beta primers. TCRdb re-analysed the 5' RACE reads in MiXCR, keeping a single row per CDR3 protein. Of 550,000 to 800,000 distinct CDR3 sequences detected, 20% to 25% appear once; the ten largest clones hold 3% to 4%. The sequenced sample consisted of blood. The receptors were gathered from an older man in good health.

CDR3 in DNA: TGTGCCAGCAGCCCACCGGGCAGGGGCCACGAGCAGTACTTC. Amino acids: CASSPPGRGHEQYF. The chain recombines TRBV7-9 with TRBJ2-5; D perhaps matches TRBD1 (6 bases). The J call may be faulty, since TRBJ2-7 better matches the DNA end. The CDR3 extends over 14 amino acids. In germline, CDR1 is SEHNR, CDR2 FQNEAQ (reference sequence).

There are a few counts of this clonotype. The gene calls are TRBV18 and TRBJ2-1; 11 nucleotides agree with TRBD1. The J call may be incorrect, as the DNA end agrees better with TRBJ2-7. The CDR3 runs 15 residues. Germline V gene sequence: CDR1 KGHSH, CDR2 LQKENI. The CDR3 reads CASSQPGQGDYEQYF. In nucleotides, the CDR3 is TGTGCCAGCTCACAACCGGGACAGGGGGACTACGAGCAGTACTTC.

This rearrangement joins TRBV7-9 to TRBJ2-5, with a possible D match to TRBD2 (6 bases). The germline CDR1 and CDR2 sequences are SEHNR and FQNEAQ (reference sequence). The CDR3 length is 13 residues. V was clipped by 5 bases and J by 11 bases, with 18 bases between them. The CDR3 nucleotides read TGTGCCAGCAGCCCAACGGCGGGGTTGGAGCAGTACTTC. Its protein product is CASSPTAGLEQYF.

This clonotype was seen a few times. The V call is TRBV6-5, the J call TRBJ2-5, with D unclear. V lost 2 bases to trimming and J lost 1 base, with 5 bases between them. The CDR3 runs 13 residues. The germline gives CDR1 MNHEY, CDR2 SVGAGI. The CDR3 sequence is CASSYAVQETQYF. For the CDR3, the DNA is TGTGCCAGCAGTTACGCGGTCCAAGAGACCCAGTACTTC.

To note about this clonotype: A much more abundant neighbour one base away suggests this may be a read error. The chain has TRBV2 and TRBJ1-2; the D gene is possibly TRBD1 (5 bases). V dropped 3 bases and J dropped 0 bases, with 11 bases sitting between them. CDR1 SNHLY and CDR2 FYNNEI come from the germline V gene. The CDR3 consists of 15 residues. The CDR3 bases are TGTGCCAGCAGTGATGCCCAGGGATCTAACTATGGCTACACCTTC. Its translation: CASSDAQGSNYGYTF.

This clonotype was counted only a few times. The CDR3 spells CASSSPTSGDNEQFF. In DNA, the CDR3 is TGTGCCAGCAGCTCACCGACTAGCGGGGACAATGAGCAGTTCTTC. J is TRBJ2-1 and V is TRBV3-1, with 11 bases identical to TRBD2. Germline V CDR1 and CDR2: LGHDT, YNNKEL (reference sequence). The CDR3 is made up of 15 amino acids. Trimming removed 5 bases from V and 5 bases from J; junction bases left unmatched: 5.

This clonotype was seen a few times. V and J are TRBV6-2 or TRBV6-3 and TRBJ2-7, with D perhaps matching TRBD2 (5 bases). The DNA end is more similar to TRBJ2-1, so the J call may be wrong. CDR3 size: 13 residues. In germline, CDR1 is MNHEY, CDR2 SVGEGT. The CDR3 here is CASRRGSYNEQFF. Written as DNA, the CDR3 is TGTGCCAGCCGTCGGGGCTCCTACAATGAGCAGTTCTTC.

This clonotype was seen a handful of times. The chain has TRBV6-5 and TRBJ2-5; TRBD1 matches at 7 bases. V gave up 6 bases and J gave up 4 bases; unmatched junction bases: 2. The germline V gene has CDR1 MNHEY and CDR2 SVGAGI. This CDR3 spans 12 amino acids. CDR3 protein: CASRRTGETQYF. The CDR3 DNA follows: TGTGCCAGCAGAAGGACAGGAGAGACCCAGTACTTC.

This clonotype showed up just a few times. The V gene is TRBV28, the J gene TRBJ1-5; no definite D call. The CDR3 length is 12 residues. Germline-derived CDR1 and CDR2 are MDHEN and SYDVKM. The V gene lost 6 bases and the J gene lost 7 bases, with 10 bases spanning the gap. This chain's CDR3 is CASRSTVQPQHF. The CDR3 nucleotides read TGTGCCAGCAGATCAACAGTACAGCCCCAGCATTTT.

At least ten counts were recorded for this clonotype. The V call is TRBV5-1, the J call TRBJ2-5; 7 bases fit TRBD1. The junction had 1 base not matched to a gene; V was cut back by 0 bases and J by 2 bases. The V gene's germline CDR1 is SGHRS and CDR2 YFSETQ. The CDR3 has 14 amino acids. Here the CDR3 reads CASSLAGQQETQYF. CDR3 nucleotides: TGCGCCAGCAGCTTGGCGGGACAGCAAGAGACCCAGTACTTC.

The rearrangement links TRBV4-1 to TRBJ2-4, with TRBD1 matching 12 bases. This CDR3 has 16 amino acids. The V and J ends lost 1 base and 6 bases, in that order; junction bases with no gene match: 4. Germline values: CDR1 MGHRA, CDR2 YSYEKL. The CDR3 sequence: CASSQVPGQGANIQYF. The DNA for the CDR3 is TGCGCCAGCAGCCAAGTGCCGGGACAGGGGGCAAACATTCAGTACTTC.

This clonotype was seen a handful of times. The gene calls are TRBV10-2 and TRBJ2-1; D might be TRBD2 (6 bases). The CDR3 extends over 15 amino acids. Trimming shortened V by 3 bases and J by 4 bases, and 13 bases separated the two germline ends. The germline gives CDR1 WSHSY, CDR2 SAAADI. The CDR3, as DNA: TGCGCCAGCAGTGACGGGGGAAACAATTACAATGAGCAGTTCTTC. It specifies CASSDGGNNYNEQFF.

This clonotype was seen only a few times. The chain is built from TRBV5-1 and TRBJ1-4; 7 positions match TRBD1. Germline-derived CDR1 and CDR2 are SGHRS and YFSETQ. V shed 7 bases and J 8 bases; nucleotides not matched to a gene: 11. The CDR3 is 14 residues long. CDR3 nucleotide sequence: TGCGCCAGCTCAGAGGGCAGGGGGGAGGAAAAACTGTTTTTT. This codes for CASSEGRGEEKLFF.

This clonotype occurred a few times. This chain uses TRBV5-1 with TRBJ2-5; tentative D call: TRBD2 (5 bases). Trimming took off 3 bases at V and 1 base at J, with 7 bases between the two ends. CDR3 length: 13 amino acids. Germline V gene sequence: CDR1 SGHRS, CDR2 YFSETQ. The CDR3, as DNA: TGCGCCAGCAGCTCGGGGTTCCAAGAGACCCAGTACTTC. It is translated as CASSSGFQETQYF.

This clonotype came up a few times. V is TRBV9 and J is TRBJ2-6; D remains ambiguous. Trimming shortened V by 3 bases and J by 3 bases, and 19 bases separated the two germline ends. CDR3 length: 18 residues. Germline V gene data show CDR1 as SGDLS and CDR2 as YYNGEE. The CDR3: CASSGFGPQRGGANVLTF. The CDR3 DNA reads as TGTGCCAGCAGCGGGTTCGGCCCCCAACGAGGTGGGGCCAACGTCCTGACTTTC.

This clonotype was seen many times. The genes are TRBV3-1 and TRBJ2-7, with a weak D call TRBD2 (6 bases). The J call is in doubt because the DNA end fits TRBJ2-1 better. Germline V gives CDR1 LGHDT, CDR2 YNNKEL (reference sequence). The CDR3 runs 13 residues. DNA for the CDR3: TGTGCCAGCAGCCCCTCAGGAGCGGGTGAGCAGTTCTTC. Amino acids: CASSPSGAGEQFF.

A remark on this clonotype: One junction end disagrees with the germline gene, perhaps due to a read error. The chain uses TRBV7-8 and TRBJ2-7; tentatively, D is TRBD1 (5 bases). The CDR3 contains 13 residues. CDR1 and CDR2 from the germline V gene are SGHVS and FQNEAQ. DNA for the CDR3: TGCGCCAGCAGCTTTACAGGCTCCTACGAGCAGTACTTC. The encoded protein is CASSFTGSYEQYF. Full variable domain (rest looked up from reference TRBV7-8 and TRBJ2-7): GAGVSQSPRYKVAKRGQDVALRCDPISGHVSLFWYQQALGQGPEFLTYFQNEAQLDKSGLPSDRFFAERPEGSVSTLKIQRTQQEDSAVYLCASSFTGSYEQYFGPGTRLTVT.

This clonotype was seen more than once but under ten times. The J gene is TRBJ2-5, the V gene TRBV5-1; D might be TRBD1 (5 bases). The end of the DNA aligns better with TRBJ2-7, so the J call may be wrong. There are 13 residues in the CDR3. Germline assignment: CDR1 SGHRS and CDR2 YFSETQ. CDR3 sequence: CATKQGPSYEQYF. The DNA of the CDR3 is TGCGCCACCAAGCAGGGTCCGTCCTACGAGCAGTACTTC.

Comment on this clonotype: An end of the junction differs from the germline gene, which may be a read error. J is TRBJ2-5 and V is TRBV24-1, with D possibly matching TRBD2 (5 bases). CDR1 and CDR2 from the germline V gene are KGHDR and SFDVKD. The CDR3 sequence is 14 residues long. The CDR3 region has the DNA TGCGCCACCAGTGATTTGAGGGAGTCAGAGACCCAGTACTTC. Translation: CATSDLRESETQYF.

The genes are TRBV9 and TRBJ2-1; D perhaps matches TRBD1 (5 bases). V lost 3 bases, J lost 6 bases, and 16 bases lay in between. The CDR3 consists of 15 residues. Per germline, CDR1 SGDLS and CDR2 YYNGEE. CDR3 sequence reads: CASSGNSRAGNEQFF. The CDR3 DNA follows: TGTGCCAGCAGCGGCAATTCCAGGGCCGGCAATGAGCAGTTCTTC.

The CDR3 loop is CASSQTHYEQYF. CDR3 nucleotide sequence: TGTGCCAGCAGTCAGACACATTACGAGCAGTACTTC. The gene calls are TRBV28 and TRBJ2-7; no clear D gene. Trimming stripped 5 bases from V and 4 bases from J, with 9 bases between. Germline CDR1 is MDHEN and CDR2 is SYDVKM. The CDR3 contains 12 residues.

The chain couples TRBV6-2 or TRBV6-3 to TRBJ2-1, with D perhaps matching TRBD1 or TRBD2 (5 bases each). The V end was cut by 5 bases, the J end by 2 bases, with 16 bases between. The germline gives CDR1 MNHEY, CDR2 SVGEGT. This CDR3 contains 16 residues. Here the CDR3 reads CASSVGTRWTYNEQFF. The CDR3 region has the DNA TGTGCCAGCAGTGTTGGGACCCGGTGGACCTACAATGAGCAGTTCTTC.

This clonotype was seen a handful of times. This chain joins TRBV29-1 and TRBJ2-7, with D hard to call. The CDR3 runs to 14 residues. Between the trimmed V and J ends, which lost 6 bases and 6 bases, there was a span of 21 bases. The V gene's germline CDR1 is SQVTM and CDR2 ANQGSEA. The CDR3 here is CSVSSQQRIPEQYF. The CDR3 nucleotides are TGCAGCGTGTCCTCCCAGCAGCGAATCCCCGAGCAGTACTTC.

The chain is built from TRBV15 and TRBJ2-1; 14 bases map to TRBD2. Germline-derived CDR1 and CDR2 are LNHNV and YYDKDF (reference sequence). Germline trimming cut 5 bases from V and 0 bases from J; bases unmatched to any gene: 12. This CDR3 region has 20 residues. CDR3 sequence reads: CATSVTGTSGRASSYNEQFF. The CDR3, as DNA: TGTGCCACCAGCGTAACCGGGACTAGCGGGAGAGCGAGCTCCTACAATGAGCAGTTCTTC.

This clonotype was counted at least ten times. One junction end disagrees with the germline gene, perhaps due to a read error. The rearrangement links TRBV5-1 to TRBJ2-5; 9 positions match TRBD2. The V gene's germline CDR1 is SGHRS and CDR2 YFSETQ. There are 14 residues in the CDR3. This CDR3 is CASSLAGVQETQYF. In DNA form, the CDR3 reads TGTGCCAGCAGCTTAGCGGGGGTACAAGAGACCCAGTACTTC. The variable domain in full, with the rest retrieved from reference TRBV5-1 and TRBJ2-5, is KAGVTQTPRYLIKTRGQQVTLSCSPISGHRSVSWYQQTPGQGLQFLFEYFSETQRNKGNFPGRFSGRQFSNSRSEMNVSTLELGDSALYLCASSLAGVQETQYFGPGTRLLVL.

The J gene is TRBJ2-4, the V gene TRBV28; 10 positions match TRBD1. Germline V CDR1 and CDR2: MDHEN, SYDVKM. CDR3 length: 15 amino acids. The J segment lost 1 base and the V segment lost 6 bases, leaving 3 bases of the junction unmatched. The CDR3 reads CASRGTGVAKNIQYF. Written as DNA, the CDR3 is TGTGCCAGCAGGGGGACAGGGGTTGCCAAAAACATTCAGTACTTC.

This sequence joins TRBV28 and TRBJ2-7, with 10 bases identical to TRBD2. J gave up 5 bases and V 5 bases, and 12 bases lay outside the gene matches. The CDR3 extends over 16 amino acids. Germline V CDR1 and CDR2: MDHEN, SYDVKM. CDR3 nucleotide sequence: TGTGCCAGCAGTCTTGGTGCTAGCGGGAGAACGAACGAGCAGTACTTC. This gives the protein CASSLGASGRTNEQYF.

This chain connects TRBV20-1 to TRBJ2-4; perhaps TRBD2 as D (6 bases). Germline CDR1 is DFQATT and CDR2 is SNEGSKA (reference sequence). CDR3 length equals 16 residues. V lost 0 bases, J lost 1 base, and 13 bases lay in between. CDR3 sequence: CSAREDRRVAKNIQYF. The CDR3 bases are TGCAGTGCTAGAGAGGATAGGAGGGTCGCCAAAAACATTCAGTACTTC.

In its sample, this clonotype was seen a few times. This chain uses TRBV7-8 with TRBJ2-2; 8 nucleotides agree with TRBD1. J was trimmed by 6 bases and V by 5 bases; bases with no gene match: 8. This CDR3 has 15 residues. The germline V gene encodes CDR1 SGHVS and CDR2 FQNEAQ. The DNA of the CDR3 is TGTGCCAGCAGCAGAAGACAGGGGTTAGCCGGGGAGCTGTTTTTT. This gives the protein CASSRRQGLAGELFF.

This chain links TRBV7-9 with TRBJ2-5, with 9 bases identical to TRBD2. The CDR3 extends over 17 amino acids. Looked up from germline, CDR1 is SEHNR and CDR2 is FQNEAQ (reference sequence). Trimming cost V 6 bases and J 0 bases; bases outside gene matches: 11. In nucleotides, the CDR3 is TGTGCCAGCAGGACCGGACTAGCGCCGAACAACCAAGAGACCCAGTACTTC. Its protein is CASRTGLAPNNQETQYF.

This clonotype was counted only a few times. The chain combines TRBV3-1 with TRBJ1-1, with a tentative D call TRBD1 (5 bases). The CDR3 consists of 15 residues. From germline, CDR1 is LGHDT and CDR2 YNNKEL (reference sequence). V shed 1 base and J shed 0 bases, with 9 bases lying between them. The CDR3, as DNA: TGTGCCAGCAGCCAAGGGCGGGGGATGAACACTGAAGCTTTCTTT. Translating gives CASSQGRGMNTEAFF. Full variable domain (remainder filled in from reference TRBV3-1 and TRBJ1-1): DTAVSQTPKYLVTQMGNDKSIKCEQNLGHDTMYWYKQDSKKFLKIMFSYNNKELIINETVPNRFSPKSPDKAHLNLHINSLELGDSAVYFCASSQGRGMNTEAFFGQGTRLTVV.

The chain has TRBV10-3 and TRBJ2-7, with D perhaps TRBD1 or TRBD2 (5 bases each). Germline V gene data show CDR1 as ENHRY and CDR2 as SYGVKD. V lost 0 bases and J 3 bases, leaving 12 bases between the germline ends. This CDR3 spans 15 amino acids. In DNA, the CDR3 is TGTGCCATCAGTGAGTCCTCACATGGGGGCTACGAGCAGTACTTC. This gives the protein CAISESSHGGYEQYF.